The clone carrying this T cell receptor beta chain turned up a few times. A second roughly 6 to 11 cycle PCR used barcoded and J-beta primers. Each CDR3 protein is one row after TCRdb ran MiXCR on the 5' RACE reads. The sample gives 1.5 million to 2 million distinct CDR3 sequences, roughly 30% of which show up once; approximately 10% is in the top ten. This entry belongs to a study of blood T cells in healthy people across ages. The sample taken for sequencing was blood. The sequence was obtained from a woman aged 25 to 39 in good health.

The DNA of the CDR3 is TGTGCCAGCAGCTCGGACTTACAAGAGACCCAGTACTTC. It is translated as CASSSDLQETQYF. The chain has TRBV5-6 and TRBJ2-5; perhaps TRBD2 as D (5 bases). This CDR3 has 13 amino acids. V lost 3 bases and J lost 2, with 8 bases in between. The germline CDR1 and CDR2 sequences are SGHDT and YYEEEE.